This T cell receptor beta chain emerged from a study of molecular identifiers for immune sequencing clone quantification. Libraries for naive CD8 T cells, which were made from approximately 22,000 to 940,000 sorted cells, drew on 10%, 30% or 50% of the RNA. Each CDR3 protein gets one entry after TCRdb re-called the PCR reads with MiXCR. The sample holds nearly 650,000 distinct CDR3 sequences, roughly 27% seen once. Germline trimming cut 4 bases from V and 3 bases from J; bases unmatched to any gene: 9. This CDR3 has 15 amino acids. Germline assignment: CDR1 MGHRA and CDR2 YSYEKL. Concerning this clonotype: A much larger clone lies a single base off, so this may be a read error. The CDR3 ends on some other residue instead of the conserved phenylalanine or tryptophan, so this is likely a read error.

Sequenced material: naive CD8+ T cells from blood, with Jurkat cell RNA spiked in. Indicated subset: FACS-sorted CD8+CD4-CCR7+CD45RA+ naive T cells. The gene calls are TRBV4-1 and TRBJ2-7; 7 nucleotides line up with TRBD1. The TCR was taken from a human donor in good health. Some libraries in this study had Jurkat cell RNA spiked in. CDR3 protein: CASSLGTAPVYEQYC. The CDR3 DNA sequence: TGCGCCAGCAGCCTAGGGACAGCTCCCGTCTACGAGCAGTACTGC.